These 4 T cell receptor beta chains share one sample of origin, sequenced in a study of blood T cell repertoires in COVID-19. Clones were read by immunoSEQ multiplex PCR, and TCRdb kept only the in-frame ones, dropping some. The sample lists 90,000 to 100,000 clones, around 80% seen once, with 3.5% to 5% in the top ten. The sequenced material came from peripheral blood. These TCRs come from a man aged 55 to 70 with acute or convalescent COVID-19.

The CDR3 nucleotides read TGTGCCAGCGGCAGGACTAGCGGGGGCCTCATACCGGAGACCCAGTACTTC. Its protein is CASGRTSGGLIPETQYF. This rearrangement joins TRBV5-6 to TRBJ2-5; 13 nucleotides match TRBD2. In germline, CDR1 is SGHDT, CDR2 YYEEEE. Unmatched junction bases numbered 14, after V lost 7 bases and J lost 5 bases. The CDR3 sequence is 17 residues long.

This chain joins TRBV19 and TRBJ1-3; D is possibly TRBD1 (6 bases). Trimming shortened V by 9 bases and J by 0 bases, and 12 bases separated the two germline ends. CDR1 and CDR2 from the germline V gene are LNHDA and SQIVND (reference sequence). This CDR3 is built from 14 residues. The CDR3 protein is CASQDSLSGNTIYF. The CDR3 coding sequence is TGTGCCAGCCAGGACAGCCTCTCTGGAAACACCATATATTTT.

This clone was found once. V gene TRBV4-3 combines with J gene TRBJ1-5, with D possibly matching TRBD1 (6 bases). The germline gives CDR1 LGHNA, CDR2 YSLEER. V gave up 0 bases and J gave up 3 bases, with 12 bases separating them. CDR3 length: 16 amino acids. In DNA form, the CDR3 reads TGCGCCAGCAGCCAAGATTGGACAGCGAACAATCAGCCCCAGCATTTT. Residues: CASSQDWTANNQPQHF.

V and J are TRBV6-5 and TRBJ1-1; possibly TRBD1 for D (5 bases). V gave up 8 bases and J gave up 3 bases, with 13 bases separating them. Germline assignment: CDR1 MNHEY and CDR2 SVGAGI. CDR3 length equals 13 residues. DNA of the CDR3: TGTGCCAGCGATGGGGGGTCTTACACTGAAGCTTTCTTT. Translating gives CASDGGSYTEAFF.